This TCR beta chain was recorded in a study of Graves' ophthalmopathy and Graves' hyperthyroidism. Study-wide findings and caveats: Most expanded clonotypes from thyroid (those above 0.001 frequency) were also found in blood.

Ophthalmopathy in the donors was of moderate-to-severe activity, with CAS ≥3, NOSPECS ≥4 and duration under 3 months. The diagnosis was founded upon clinical symptoms, serum thyroxine, TRAb, thyroid ultrasound and orbital computed tomography. For this clonotype: What it recognizes is unknown.

Transcripts of RNA were the source for amplifying TCR beta CDR3 regions. In the first round, RT-PCR was carried out with HTBI primers, and a multiplex PCR formed the second round. TCRdb called the multiplex PCR reads again in MiXCR, with one record for every CDR3 protein. The table includes 300,000 to 400,000 distinct CDR3 sequences, about a sixth detected once. The TCR comes from an adult man with Graves' ophthalmopathy. Sequences were obtained from peripheral blood.

The CDR3 DNA reads TGCAGTGCGCACGGGACAGGGAACGAGCAGTACTTC. It specifies CSAHGTGNEQYF. This chain uses TRBV20-1 with TRBJ2-7, with 9 bases that match TRBD1. Germline V lookup: CDR1 DFQATT, CDR2 SNEGSKA (reference sequence). With V trimmed by 6 bases and J by 5 bases, 5 bases remained unmatched. The CDR3 has 12 amino acids.